This TCR beta chain was captured by sequencing in a study of shared clonotypes between healthy human individuals. Per germline, CDR1 KGHSH and CDR2 LQKENI. The J segment lost 2 bases and the V segment lost 6 bases, leaving 13 bases of the junction unmatched. The CDR3 has 17 amino acids. Only CD45RO-negative cells positively selected for CCR7 counted as naive CD8 cells, so terminally differentiated effector memory CD45RA+ cells were excluded. Assay: immunoSEQ multiplex PCR; the TCRdb copy retains only in-frame clones and omits some. The sample yields about 2.2 million clones, about 93% seen once. The V gene is TRBV18, the J gene TRBJ2-1, with TRBD2 matching 7 bases. Sequenced input: naive CD8+ T cells from PBMCs. The source is a man between 18 and 35 years old in good health. Some clones in this sample may be carry-over from other donors' samples. The CDR3 nucleotides are TGTGCCAGCTCCCGACCAAGACTAGCAGGAACCTACAATGAGCAGTTCTTC. Translation: CASSRPRLAGTYNEQFF.